Presented here are 12 T cell receptor beta chains from one specimen sequenced in a study of T cells in women clearing cervical HPV infection. Profiling relied on immunoSEQ multiplex PCR, and the TCRdb table lists in-frame clones only, not all of them. The sample data list 30,000 to 45,000 clones. The sample taken for sequencing was blood buffy coat. These receptors were obtained from a woman aged 18 to 69 with a cervical HPV16 infection that either progressed to CIN3+ or cleared (not recorded which).

As for this clone: Read sequence stops 3 residues before the CDR3 end, and the germline J gene provides the missing end. The gene calls are TRBV18 and TRBJ1-2; D gene uncertain. The CDR3 has 13 residues. The germline gives CDR1 KGHSH, CDR2 LQKENI. The covered CDR3 bases are TGTGCCAGCTCAGCGGTAGAACCCATTGAC. Amino acid sequence: CASSAVEPID. The complete CDR3 protein is CASSAVEPIDYTF. The full variable domain, rest sourced from reference TRBV18 and TRBJ1-2, is NAGVMQNPRHLVRRRGQEARLRCSPMKGHSHVYWYRQLPEEGLKFMVYLQKENIIDESGMPKERFSAEFPKEGPSILRIQQVVRGDSAAYFCASSAVEPIDYTFGSGTRLTVV.

In the case of this clone: One end of the junction varies from germline; a read error may be responsible. The read falls 3 residues short of the CDR3 end, and the missing part is taken from the germline J gene. The chain links TRBV4-2 to TRBJ1-6; no clear D. The CDR3 runs to 17 residues. The V gene's germline CDR1 is LGHNA and CDR2 YNFKEQ. The sequenced part of the CDR3 DNA is TGCGCCAGCAGCCAAGGACTGTCGAACTCTTATAATTCACCC. This gives the protein CASSQGLSNSYNSP. The entire CDR3 protein is CASSQGLSNSYNSPLHF.

As concerns this clone: The sequence runs out 3 residues before the end of the CDR3; the remainder is reconstructed from the germline J gene. The V gene is TRBV4-1, the J gene TRBJ2-7, with a possible D match to TRBD2 (7 bases). This CDR3 contains 16 residues. Trimming stripped 4 bases from V and 2 bases from J, with 18 bases between. CDR1 and CDR2 from the germline V gene are MGHRA and YSYEKL. The CDR3 reads CASSPLPGGGPYEQYF. The sequenced part of the CDR3 DNA is TGCGCCAGCAGCCCCTTACCCGGCGGGGGCCCCTACGAG.

About this clone itself: The read ends 3 residues early relative to the CDR3; the germline J gene fills the gap. The J gene is TRBJ2-7, the V gene TRBV29-1, with 7 bases matching TRBD1. Germline CDR1 and CDR2: SQVTM and ANQGSEA. Trimming removed 6 bases from V and 0 bases from J; junction bases left unmatched: 5. This CDR3 has 13 amino acids. This chain's CDR3 is CSVLPGGSYEQYF. The part of the CDR3 DNA that was read is TGCAGCGTCTTGCCAGGGGGCTCCTACGAG.

Regarding this clone: The read halts 3 residues ahead of the CDR3 end, with the missing end drawn from the germline J gene. The chain uses TRBV7-9 and TRBJ1-3, with 10 bases lining up with TRBD1. Germline-derived CDR1 and CDR2 are SEHNR and FQNEAQ (reference sequence). The CDR3 runs 15 residues. The junction had 3 bases not matched to a gene; V was cut back by 6 bases and J by 1 base. Incomplete CDR3 DNA: TGTGCCAGCAGTAGACAGGGGGCATCTGGAAACACC. This sequence encodes CASSRQGASGNT. The entire CDR3 sequence reads CASSRQGASGNTIYF.

The CDR3 DNA, read in part, is TGTGCCAGCAGCGCCGGGACAGGAGGGGCACCC. Translating gives CASSAGTGGAP. Given in full, the CDR3 is CASSAGTGGAPLHF. The chain joins TRBV6-2 or TRBV6-3 to TRBJ1-6; 8 bases are a match to TRBD1. The read ends 3 residues before the CDR3 terminus; that terminus is restored from the germline J gene. The CDR3 totals 14 residues. The trim removed 6 bases at V and 11 bases at J, leaving 9 bases unmatched. Germline V gives CDR1 MNHEY, CDR2 SVGEGT.

Note on this clone: The CDR3 end is not reached by the read, which stops 3 residues before it; the germline J gene fills it in. The J gene is TRBJ1-5, the V gene TRBV6-2 or TRBV6-3; possible D gene TRBD1, 5 bases. Germline loops: CDR1 MNHEY, CDR2 SVGEGT. The CDR3 is 14 amino acids. V lost 7 bases and J lost 0, with 10 bases in between. CDR3 DNA (partial): TGTGCCAGCACGGGGGGAAATAGCAATCAGCCC. The encoded protein is CASTGGNSNQP. The whole CDR3 sequence is CASTGGNSNQPQHF.

As concerns this clone: The read ends 3 residues before the CDR3 terminus; that terminus is restored from the germline J gene. The chain carries TRBV5-6 and TRBJ2-7, with D perhaps TRBD1 (5 bases). This CDR3 is 12 amino acids long. In germline, CDR1 is SGHDT, CDR2 YYEEEE. V lost 3 bases to trimming and J lost 3 bases, with 7 bases between them. CDR3 amino acids: CASSSTDYEQYF. Partial CDR3 DNA: TGTGCCAGCAGCTCGACAGACTACGAG.

Points on this clone: The observed sequence ends 3 residues before the CDR3 terminus, with the missing tail filled in from the germline J gene. V is TRBV5-1 and J is TRBJ1-2; 7 bases align to TRBD1. The length of the CDR3 is 14 residues. The V and J ends lost 1 base and 2 bases, in that order; junction bases with no gene match: 2. Germline V gives CDR1 SGHRS, CDR2 YFSETQ. The CDR3 is CASSLPTGNYGYTF. Incomplete CDR3 DNA: TGCGCCAGCAGCTTGCCGACAGGGAACTATGGC.

With respect to this clone: From the germline J gene comes the end of the CDR3, since the read stops 3 residues before it. The chain combines TRBV20-1 with TRBJ2-5, with D possibly TRBD2 on 6 matching bases. CDR1 DFQATT and CDR2 SNEGSKA come from the germline V gene (reference sequence). The CDR3 is 13 amino acids. Between the trimmed V and J ends, which lost 0 bases and 4 bases, there was a span of 9 bases. This chain's CDR3 is CSARETRGETQYF. CDR3 DNA (partial): TGCAGTGCTAGAGAGACTAGGGGAGAGACC.

For this clone: From the germline J gene comes the end of the CDR3, since the read stops 3 residues before it. V gene TRBV7-3 combines with J gene TRBJ2-3; perhaps TRBD1 as D (6 bases). CDR1 and CDR2 from the germline V gene are SGHTA and FQGTGA. This CDR3 contains 16 residues. Trimming took off 3 bases at V and 6 bases at J, with 19 bases between the two ends. The CDR3: CASSFFEGGSRDTQYF. The CDR3 DNA, read in part, is TGTGCCAGCAGCTTTTTCGAAGGGGGTAGTAGGGATACG. The full variable domain, with the rest looked up from reference TRBV7-3 and TRBJ2-3, is GAGVSQTPSNKVTEKGKYVELRCDPISGHTALYWYRQSLGQGPEFLIYFQGTGAADDSGLPNDRFFAVRPEGSVSTLKIQRTERGDSAVYLCASSFFEGGSRDTQYFGPGTRLTVL.

As for this clone: The CDR3 end is not reached by the read, which stops 3 residues before it; the germline J gene fills it in. The chain couples TRBV28 to TRBJ2-5; TRBD2 matches 15 bases. Germline trimming cut 5 bases from V and 5 bases from J; bases unmatched to any gene: 6. Germline CDR1 and CDR2: MDHEN and SYDVKM. The CDR3 has 16 residues. The sequenced CDR3 bases are TGTGCCAGCAGTGCCGGACTAGCGGGAGGGTTGGAGACC. It yields the protein CASSAGLAGGLET. The whole CDR3 sequence reads CASSAGLAGGLETQYF. The variable domain in full, with the rest retrieved from reference TRBV28 and TRBJ2-5, is DVKVTQSSRYLVKRTGEKVFLECVQDMDHENMFWYRQDPGLGLRLIYFSYDVKMKEKGDIPEGYSVSREKKERFSLILESASTNQTSMYLCASSAGLAGGLETQYFGPGTRLLVL.